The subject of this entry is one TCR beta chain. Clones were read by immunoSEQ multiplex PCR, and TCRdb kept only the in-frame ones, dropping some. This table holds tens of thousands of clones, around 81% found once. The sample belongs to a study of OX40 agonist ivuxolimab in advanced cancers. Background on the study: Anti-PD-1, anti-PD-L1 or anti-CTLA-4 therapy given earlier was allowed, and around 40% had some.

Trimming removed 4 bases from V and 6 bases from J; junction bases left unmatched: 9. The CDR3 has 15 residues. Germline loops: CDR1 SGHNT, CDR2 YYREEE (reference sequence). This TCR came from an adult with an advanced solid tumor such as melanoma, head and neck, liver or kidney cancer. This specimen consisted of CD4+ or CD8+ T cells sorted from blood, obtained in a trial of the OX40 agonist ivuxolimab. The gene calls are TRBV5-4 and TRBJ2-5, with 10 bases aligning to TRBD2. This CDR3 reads CASSPSGSNLQTQYF. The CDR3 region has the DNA TGTGCCAGCAGCCCTAGCGGGAGTAACTTACAGACCCAGTACTTC.